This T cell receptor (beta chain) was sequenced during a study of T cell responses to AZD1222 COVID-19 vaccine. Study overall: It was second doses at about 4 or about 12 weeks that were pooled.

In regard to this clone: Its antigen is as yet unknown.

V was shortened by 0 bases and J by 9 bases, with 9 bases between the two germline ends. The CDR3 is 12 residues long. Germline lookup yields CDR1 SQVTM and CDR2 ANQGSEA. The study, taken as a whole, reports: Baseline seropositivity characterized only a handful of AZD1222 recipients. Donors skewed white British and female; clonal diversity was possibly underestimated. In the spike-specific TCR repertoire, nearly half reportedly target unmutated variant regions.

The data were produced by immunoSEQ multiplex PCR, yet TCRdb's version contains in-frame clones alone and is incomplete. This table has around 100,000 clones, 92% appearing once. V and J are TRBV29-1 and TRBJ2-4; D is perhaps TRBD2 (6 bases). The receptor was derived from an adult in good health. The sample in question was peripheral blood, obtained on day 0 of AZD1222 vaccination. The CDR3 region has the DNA TGCAGCGTTGAAGATGGGGGAGGCATTCAGTACTTC. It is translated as CSVEDGGGIQYF.